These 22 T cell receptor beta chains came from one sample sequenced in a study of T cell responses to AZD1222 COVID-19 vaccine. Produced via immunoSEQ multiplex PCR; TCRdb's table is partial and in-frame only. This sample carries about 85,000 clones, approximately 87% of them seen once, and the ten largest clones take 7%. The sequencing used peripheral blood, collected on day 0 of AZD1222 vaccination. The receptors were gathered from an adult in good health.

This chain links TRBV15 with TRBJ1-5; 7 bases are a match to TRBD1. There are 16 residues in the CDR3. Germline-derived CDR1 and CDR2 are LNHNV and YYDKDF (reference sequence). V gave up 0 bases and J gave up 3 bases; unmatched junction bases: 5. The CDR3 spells CATSRELGQPNQPQHF. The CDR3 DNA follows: TGTGCCACCAGCAGAGAATTGGGACAGCCCAATCAGCCCCAGCATTTT.

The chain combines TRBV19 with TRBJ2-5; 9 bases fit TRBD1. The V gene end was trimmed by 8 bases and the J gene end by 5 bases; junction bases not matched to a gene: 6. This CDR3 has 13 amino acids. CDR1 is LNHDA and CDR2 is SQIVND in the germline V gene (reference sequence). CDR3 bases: TGTGCCAGTGCGGACAGGGGCGGCGAGACCCAGTACTTC. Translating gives CASADRGGETQYF.

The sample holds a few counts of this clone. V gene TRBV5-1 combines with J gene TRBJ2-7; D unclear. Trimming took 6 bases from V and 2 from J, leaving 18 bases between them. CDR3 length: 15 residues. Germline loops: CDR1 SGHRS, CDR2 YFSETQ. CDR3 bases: TGCGCCAGCACCCCCCTGGGGTCCCCCACCTACGAGCAGTACTTC. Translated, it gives CASTPLGSPTYEQYF.

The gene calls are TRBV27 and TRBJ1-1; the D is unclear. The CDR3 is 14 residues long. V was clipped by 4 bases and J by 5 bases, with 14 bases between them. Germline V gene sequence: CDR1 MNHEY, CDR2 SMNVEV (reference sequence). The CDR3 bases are TGTGCCAGCAGTTCCAGAGAGGGTCGGACTGAAGCTTTCTTT. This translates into CASSSREGRTEAFF.

The CDR3 nucleotides read TGTGCCAGCAGCTTATCCGGCTCAGGGGGCTACGAGCAGTACTTC. It translates to CASSLSGSGGYEQYF. The chain joins TRBV11-2 to TRBJ2-7; 7 bases are shared with TRBD1. The V gene's germline CDR1 is SGHAT and CDR2 FQNNGV. Trimming at V came to 2 bases and at J to 3 bases, leaving 7 bases not matched to a gene. The CDR3 sequence is 15 residues long.

Here the CDR3 reads CASSPIDTYNSPLHF. The CDR3 region has the DNA TGTGCCAGCAGCCCCATCGACACCTATAATTCACCCCTCCACTTT. This chain links TRBV28 with TRBJ1-6; D gene unclear. The CDR3 is made up of 15 amino acids. V dropped 6 bases and J dropped 2 bases, with 11 bases sitting between them. CDR1 and CDR2 (germline): MDHEN, SYDVKM.

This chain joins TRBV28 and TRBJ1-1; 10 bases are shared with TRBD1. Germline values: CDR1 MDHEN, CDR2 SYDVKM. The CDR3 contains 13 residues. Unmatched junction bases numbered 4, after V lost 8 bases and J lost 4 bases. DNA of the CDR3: TGTGCCAGCCTCGGACAGGGGGGCACTGAAGCTTTCTTT. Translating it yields CASLGQGGTEAFF.

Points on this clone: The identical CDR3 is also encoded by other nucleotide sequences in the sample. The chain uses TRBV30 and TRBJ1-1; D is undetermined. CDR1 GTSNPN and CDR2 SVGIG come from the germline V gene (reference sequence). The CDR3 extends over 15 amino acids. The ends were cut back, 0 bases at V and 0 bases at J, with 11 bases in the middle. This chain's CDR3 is CAWSVLRTMNTEAFF. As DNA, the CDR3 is TGTGCCTGGAGTGTGCTAAGGACCATGAACACTGAAGCTTTCTTT. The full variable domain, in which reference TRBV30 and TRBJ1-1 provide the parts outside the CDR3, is SQTIHQWPATLVQPVGSPLSLECTVEGTSNPNLYWYRQAAGRGLQLLFYSVGIGQISSEVPQNLSASRPQDRQFILSSKKLLLSDSGFYLCAWSVLRTMNTEAFFGQGTRLTVV.

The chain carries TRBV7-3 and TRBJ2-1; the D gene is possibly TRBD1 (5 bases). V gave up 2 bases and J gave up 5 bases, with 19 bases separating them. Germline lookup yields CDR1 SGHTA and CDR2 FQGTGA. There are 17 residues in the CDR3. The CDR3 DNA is TGTGCCAGCAGCTTACGTCAAGGCAGGGCGCCCGACAATGAGCAGTTCTTC. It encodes CASSLRQGRAPDNEQFF.

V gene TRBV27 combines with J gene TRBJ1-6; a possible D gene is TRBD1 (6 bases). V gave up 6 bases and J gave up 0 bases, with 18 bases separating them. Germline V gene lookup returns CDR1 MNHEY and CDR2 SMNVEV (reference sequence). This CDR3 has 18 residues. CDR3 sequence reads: CASRPPATGSSYNSPLHF. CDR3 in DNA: TGTGCCAGCAGACCACCCGCGACAGGAAGCTCCTATAATTCACCCCTCCACTTT.

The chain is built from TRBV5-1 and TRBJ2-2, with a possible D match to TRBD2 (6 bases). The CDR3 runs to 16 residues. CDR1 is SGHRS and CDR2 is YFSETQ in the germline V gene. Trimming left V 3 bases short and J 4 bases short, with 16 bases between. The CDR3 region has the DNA TGCGCCAGCAGCTCCGGCGGGCTAGCGTTCACCGGGGAGCTGTTTTTT. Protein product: CASSSGGLAFTGELFF.

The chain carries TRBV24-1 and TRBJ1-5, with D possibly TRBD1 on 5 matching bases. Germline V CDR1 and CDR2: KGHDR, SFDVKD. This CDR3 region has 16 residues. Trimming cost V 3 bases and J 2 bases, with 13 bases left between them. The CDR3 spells CATSDTRVSGNQPQHF. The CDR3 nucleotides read TGTGCCACCAGTGATACCAGGGTGAGCGGCAATCAGCCCCAGCATTTT.

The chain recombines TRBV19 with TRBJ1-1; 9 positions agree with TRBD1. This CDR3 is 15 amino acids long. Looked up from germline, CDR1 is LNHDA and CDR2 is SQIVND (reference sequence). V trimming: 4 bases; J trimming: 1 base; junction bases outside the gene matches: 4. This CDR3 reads CASSTTGGANTEAFF. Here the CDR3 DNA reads TGTGCCAGTAGTACCACAGGGGGCGCGAACACTGAAGCTTTCTTT.

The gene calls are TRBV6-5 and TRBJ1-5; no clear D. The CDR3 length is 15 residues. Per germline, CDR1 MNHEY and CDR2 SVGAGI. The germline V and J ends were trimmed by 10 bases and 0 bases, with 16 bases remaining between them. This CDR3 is CATSLDAFSNQPQHF. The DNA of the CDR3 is TGTGCCACCTCACTCGACGCGTTTAGCAATCAGCCCCAGCATTTT.

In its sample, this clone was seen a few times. CDR3 bases: TGTGCCAGCAGACTACAGAGCTTTAATGAAAAACTGTTTTTT. Translating gives CASRLQSFNEKLFF. The chain employs TRBV6-6 and TRBJ1-4, with D unclear. The V end was cut by 6 bases, the J end by 4 bases, with 12 bases between. Germline values: CDR1 MNHNY, CDR2 SVGAGI (reference sequence). The CDR3 length is 14 residues.

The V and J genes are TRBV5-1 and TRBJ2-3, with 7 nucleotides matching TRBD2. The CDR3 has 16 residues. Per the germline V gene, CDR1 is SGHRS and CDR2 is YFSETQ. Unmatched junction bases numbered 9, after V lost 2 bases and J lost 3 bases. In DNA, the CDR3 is TGCGCCAGCAGCTTAGGAGGGACGGGGGGAACAGATACGCAGTATTTT. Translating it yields CASSLGGTGGTDTQYF. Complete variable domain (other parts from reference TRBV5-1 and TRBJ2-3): KAGVTQTPRYLIKTRGQQVTLSCSPISGHRSVSWYQQTPGQGLQFLFEYFSETQRNKGNFPGRFSGRQFSNSRSEMNVSTLELGDSALYLCASSLGGTGGTDTQYFGPGTRLTVL.

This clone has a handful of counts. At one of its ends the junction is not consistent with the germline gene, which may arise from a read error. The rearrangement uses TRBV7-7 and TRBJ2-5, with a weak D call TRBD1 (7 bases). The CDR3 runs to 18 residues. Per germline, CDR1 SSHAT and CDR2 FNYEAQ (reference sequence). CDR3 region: CASSSSPQGGGPQETQYF. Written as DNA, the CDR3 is TGTGCTAGCAGCTCCTCACCGCAGGGGGGCGGCCCCCAAGAGACCCAGTACTTC.

CDR3 sequence reads: CASSRDTQETQYF. The CDR3, as DNA: TGTGCCAGCAGTCGGGACACCCAAGAGACCCAGTACTTC. This chain uses TRBV12-3 or TRBV12-4 with TRBJ2-5; tentatively, D is TRBD1 (6 bases). This CDR3 has 13 amino acids. V shed 5 bases and J shed 1 base, with 8 bases lying between them.

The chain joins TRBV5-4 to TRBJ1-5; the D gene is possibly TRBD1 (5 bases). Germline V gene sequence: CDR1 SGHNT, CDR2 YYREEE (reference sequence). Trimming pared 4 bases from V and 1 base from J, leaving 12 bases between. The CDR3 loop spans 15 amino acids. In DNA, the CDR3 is TGTGCCAGCAGCATCTGGGGCGGGAGCAATCAGCCCCAGCATTTT. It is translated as CASSIWGGSNQPQHF. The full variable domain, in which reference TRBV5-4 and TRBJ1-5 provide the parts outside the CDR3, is ETGVTQSPTHLIKTRGQQVTLRCSSQSGHNTVSWYQQALGQGPQFIFQYYREEENGRGNFPPRFSGLQFPNYSSELNVNALELDDSALYLCASSIWGGSNQPQHFGDGTRLSIL.

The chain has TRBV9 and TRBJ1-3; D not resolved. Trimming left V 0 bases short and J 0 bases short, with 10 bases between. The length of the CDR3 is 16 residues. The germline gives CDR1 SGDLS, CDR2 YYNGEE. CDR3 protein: CASSVDWSPSGNTIYF. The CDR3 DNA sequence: TGTGCCAGCAGCGTAGATTGGTCGCCCTCTGGAAACACCATATATTTT.

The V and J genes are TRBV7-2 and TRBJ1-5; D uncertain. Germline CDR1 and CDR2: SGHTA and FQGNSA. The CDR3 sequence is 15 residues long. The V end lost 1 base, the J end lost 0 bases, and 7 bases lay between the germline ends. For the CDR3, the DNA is TGTGCCAGCAGCTTAGATGCCAATAGCAATCAGCCCCAGCATTTT. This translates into CASSLDANSNQPQHF.

CDR3: CASSQGIGGETEGLSGELFF. Here the CDR3 DNA reads TGTGCCAGCAGCCAAGGGATTGGGGGGGAGACTGAAGGTTTGTCCGGGGAGCTGTTTTTT. V gene TRBV4-2 combines with J gene TRBJ2-2, with 7 bases aligning to TRBD2. CDR3 length equals 20 residues. With V trimmed by 1 base and J by 6 bases, 20 bases remained unmatched. Germline values: CDR1 LGHNA, CDR2 YNFKEQ.